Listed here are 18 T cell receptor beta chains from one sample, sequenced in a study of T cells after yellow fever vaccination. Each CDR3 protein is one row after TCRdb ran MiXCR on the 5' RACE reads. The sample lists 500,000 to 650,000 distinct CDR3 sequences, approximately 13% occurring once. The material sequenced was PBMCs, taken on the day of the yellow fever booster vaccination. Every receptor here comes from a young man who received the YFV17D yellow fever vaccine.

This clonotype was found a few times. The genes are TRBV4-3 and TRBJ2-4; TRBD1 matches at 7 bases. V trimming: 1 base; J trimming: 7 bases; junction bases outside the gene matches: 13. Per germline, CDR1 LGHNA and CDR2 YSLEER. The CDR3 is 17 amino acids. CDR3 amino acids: CASSQARGQPRGNIQYF. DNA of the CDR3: TGCGCCAGCAGCCAAGCCCGGGGACAGCCCAGGGGGAACATTCAGTACTTC.

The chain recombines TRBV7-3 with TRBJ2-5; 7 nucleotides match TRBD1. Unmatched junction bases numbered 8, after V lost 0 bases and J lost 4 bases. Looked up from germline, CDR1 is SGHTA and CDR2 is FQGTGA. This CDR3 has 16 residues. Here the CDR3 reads CASSLTPIGGRETQYF. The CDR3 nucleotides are TGTGCCAGCAGCTTAACGCCTATAGGGGGCAGAGAGACCCAGTACTTC.

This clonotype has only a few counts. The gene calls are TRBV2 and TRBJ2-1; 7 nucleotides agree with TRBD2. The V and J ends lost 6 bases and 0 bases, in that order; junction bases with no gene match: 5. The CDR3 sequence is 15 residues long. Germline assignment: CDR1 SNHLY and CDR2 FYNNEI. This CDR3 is CASSVAGLSYNEQFF. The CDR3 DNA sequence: TGTGCCAGCAGCGTAGCGGGCCTCTCCTACAATGAGCAGTTCTTC.

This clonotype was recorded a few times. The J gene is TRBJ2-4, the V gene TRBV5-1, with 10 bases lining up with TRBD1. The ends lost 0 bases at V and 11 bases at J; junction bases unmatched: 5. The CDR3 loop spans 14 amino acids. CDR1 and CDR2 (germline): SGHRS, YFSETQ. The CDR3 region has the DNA TGCGCCAGCAGCTTGGACCCCGGGACAGGGGTTCAGTACTTC. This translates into CASSLDPGTGVQYF.

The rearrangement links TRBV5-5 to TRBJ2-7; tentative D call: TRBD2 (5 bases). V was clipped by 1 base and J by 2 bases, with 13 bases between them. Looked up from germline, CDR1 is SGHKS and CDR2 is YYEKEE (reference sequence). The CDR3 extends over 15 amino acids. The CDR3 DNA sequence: TGTGCCAGCAGCTTGTTGAGTAGCGAGACCTACGAGCAGTACTTC. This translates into CASSLLSSETYEQYF.

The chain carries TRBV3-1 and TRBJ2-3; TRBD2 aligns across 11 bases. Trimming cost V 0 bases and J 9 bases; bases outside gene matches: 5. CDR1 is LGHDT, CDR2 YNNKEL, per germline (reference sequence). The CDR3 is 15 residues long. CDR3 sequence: CASSQDRTSGLTQYF. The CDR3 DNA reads TGTGCCAGCAGCCAAGATCGGACTAGCGGGCTCACGCAGTATTTT.

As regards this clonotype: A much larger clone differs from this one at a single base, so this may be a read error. CDR3 DNA sequence: TGCGGTGCTCGAGAGGGGTCGGTCGGCACCGGGGAGCTGTTTTTT. This codes for CGAREGSVGTGELFF. The chain employs TRBV20-1 and TRBJ2-2; TRBD1 or TRBD2 may be the D gene (5 bases each). The CDR3 has 15 residues. CDR1 is DFQATT and CDR2 is SNEGSKA in the germline V gene (reference sequence).

The CDR3 here is CATSRQTGSGYTQYF. DNA for the CDR3: TGTGCCACCAGCAGACAGACCGGTAGCGGGTATACGCAGTATTTT. The chain recombines TRBV15 with TRBJ2-3; 7 bases are shared with TRBD2. CDR3 length: 15 residues. Germline CDR1 reads LNHNV; CDR2 reads YYDKDF (reference sequence). Trimming removed 2 bases from V and 7 bases from J; junction bases left unmatched: 9. The full variable domain, completed using reference TRBV15 and TRBJ2-3, is DAMVIQNPRYQVTQFGKPVTLSCSQTLNHNVMYWYQQKSSQAPKLLFHYYDKDFNNEADTPDNFQSRRPNTSFCFLDIRSPGLGDTAMYLCATSRQTGSGYTQYFGPGTRLTVL.

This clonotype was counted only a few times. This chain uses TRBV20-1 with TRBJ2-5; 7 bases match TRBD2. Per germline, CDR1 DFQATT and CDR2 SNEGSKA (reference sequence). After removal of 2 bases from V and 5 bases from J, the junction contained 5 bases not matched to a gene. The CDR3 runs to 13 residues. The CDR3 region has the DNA TGCAGTGCTAGAAAGACTAGCCCGGAGACCCAGTACTTC. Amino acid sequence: CSARKTSPETQYF.

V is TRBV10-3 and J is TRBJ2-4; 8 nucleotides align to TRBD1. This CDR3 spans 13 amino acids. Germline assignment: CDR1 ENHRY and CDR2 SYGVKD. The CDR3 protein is CASSGQEGDIQYF. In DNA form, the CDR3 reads TGTGCATCCTCGGGACAGGAGGGGGACATTCAGTACTTC.

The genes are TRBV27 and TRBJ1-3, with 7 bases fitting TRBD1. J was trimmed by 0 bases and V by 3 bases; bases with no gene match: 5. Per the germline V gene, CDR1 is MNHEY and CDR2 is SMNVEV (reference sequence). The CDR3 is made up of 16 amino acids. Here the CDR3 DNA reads TGTGCCAGCAGTTTGGACAGGCAAAGCTCTGGAAACACCATATATTTT. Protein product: CASSLDRQSSGNTIYF.

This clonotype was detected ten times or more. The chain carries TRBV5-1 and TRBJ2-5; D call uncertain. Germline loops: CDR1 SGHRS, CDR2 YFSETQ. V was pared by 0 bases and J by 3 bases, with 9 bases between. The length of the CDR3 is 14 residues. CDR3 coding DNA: TGCGCCAGCAGCTTGGTTTCTGGGGAAGAGACCCAGTACTTC. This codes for CASSLVSGEETQYF.

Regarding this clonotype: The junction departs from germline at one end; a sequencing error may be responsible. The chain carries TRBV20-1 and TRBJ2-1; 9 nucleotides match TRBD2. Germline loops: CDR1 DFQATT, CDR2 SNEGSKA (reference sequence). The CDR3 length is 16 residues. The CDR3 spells CCARDPSGNIYDEQFF. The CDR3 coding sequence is TGCTGTGCTAGAGACCCTAGCGGGAATATTTACGATGAGCAGTTCTTC.

CDR3 amino acids: CASSSTSGRPHEQYF. In DNA, the CDR3 is TGTGCCAGCTCATCCACTAGCGGGAGACCCCACGAGCAGTACTTC. The chain employs TRBV18 and TRBJ2-7, with TRBD2 matching 11 bases. Germline lookup yields CDR1 KGHSH and CDR2 LQKENI. The CDR3 spans 15 residues. The trim removed 5 bases at V and 5 bases at J, leaving 8 bases unmatched.

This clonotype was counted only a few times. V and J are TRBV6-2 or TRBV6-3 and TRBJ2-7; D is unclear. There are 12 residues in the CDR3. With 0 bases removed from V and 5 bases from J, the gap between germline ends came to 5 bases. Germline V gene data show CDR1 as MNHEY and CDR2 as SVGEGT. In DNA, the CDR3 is TGTGCCAGCAGTTACTCGAATAACGAGCAGTACTTC. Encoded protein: CASSYSNNEQYF.

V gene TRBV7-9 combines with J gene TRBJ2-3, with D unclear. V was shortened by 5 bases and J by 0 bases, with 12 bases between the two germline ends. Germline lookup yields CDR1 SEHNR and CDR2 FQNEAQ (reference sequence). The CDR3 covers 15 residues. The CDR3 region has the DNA TGTGCCAGCAGCCCAGGTCGGCACAGCACAGATACGCAGTATTTT. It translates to CASSPGRHSTDTQYF.

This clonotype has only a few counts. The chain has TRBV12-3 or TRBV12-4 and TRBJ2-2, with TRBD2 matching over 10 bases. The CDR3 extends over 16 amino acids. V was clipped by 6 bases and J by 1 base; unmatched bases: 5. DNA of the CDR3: TGTGCCAGCAGCCATTGGACTAGCGGGAACACCGGGGAGCTGTTTTTT. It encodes CASSHWTSGNTGELFF.

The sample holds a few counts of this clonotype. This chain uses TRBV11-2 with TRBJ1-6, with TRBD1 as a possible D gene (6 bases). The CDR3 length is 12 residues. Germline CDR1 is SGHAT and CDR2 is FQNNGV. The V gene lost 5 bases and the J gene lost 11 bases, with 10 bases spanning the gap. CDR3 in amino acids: CASSPPGAPLHF. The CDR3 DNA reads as TGTGCCAGCAGCCCGCCAGGGGCACCCCTCCACTTT.